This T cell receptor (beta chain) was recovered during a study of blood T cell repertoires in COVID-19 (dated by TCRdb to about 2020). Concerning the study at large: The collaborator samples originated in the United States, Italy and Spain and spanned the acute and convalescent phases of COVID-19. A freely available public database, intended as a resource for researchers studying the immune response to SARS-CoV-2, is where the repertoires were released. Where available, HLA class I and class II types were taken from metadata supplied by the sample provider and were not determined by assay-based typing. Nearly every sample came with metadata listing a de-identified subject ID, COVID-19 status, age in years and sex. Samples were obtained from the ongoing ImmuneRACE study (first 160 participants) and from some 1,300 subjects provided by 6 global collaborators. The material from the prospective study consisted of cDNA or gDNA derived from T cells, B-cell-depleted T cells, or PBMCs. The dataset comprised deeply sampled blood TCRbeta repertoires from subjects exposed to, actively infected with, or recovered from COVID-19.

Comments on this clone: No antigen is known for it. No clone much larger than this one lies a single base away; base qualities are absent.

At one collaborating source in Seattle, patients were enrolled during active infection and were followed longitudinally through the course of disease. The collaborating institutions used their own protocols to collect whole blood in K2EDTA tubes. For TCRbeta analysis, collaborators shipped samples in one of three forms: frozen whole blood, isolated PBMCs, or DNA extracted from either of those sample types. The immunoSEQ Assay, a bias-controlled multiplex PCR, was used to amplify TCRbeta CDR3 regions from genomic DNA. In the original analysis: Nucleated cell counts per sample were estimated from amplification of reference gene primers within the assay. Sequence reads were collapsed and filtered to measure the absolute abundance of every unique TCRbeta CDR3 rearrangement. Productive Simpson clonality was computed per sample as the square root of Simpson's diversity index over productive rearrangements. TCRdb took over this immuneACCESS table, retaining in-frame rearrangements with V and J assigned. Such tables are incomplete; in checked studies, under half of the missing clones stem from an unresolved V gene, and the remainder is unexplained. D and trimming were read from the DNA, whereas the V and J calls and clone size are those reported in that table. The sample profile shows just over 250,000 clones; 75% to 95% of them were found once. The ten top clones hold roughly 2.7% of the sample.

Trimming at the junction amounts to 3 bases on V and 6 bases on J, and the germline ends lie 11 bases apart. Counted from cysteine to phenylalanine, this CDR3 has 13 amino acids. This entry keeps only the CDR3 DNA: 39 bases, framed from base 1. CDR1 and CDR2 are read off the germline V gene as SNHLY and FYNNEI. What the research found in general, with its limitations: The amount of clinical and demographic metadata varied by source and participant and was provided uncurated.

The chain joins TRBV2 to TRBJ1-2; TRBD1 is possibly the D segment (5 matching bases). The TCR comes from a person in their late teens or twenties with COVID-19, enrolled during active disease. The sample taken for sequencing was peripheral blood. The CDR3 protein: CASSEQGRNGYTF. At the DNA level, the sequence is TGTGCCAGCAGTGAGCAGGGTAGAAATGGCTACACCTTC.